This entry concerns a single T cell receptor beta chain. Libraries were prepared by immunoSEQ multiplex PCR; TCRdb keeps only in-frame clonotypes and omits some of them. Among fewer than 250,000 clones listed, about 87% were seen once. These data come from a study of blood T cell repertoires in COVID-19. Germline assignment: CDR1 LNHDA and CDR2 SQIVND (reference sequence). There are 14 residues in the CDR3. The germline V and J ends were trimmed by 6 bases and 6 bases, with 14 bases remaining between them. The clonotype originates from a man between 65 and 85 years old with acute or convalescent COVID-19. The chain recombines TRBV19 with TRBJ2-2; possible D gene TRBD2, 7 bases. The specimen was peripheral blood. CDR3 nucleotides: TGTGCCAGTAGGGGGGGGCTGTTGGCCGGGGAGCTGTTTTTT. Translating it yields CASRGGLLAGELFF.